This T cell receptor (beta chain) is from a study of blood T cell repertoires in COVID-19. Across the whole study: Some COVID-19 samples were acute and others convalescent; all came from the United States, Italy and Spain.

Germline CDR1 reads SGHNT; CDR2 reads YYREEE (reference sequence). J was trimmed by 7 bases and V by 0 bases; bases with no gene match: 7. The CDR3 contains 15 residues. In the original analysis: Estimation of nucleated cell counts was performed using reference gene primer amplification. The method was immunoSEQ multiplex PCR; TCRdb's version includes in-frame clones alone and lacks a portion of them. The DNA was the basis for D and trimming; V, J and clone size are from that table. The profile shows about 89,000 clones, more than 65% of them singletons. This sequence was found in a man between 65 and 85 years old with COVID-19, enrolled during active disease. The chain combines TRBV5-4 with TRBJ1-5; 7 bases map to TRBD1. The material sequenced was peripheral blood. CDR3 sequence reads: CASSLGRGMDQPQHF. The CDR3 DNA reads TGTGCCAGCAGCTTGGGCAGGGGGATGGACCAGCCCCAGCATTTT.